This T cell receptor beta chain emerged from a study of cytomegalovirus exposure and HLA in healthy donors. In the study overall: Some 85 million unique TCRs from HLA-typed donors were held in an early data release. Of the donors genotyped, some 400 in all, about 80% fell in the Caucasian-associated ancestry cluster.

Whole-study findings and limits: Some TCR beta chains (approximately 180 of them) were listed as cytomegalovirus-associated. The CMV antigen specificity of a few CMV-associated chains was confirmed through in vitro analysis.

In the case of this clone: What it binds is not known.

The junction had 7 bases not matched to a gene; V was cut back by 4 bases and J by 4 bases. This CDR3 is built from 16 residues. From germline, CDR1 is MGHRA and CDR2 YSYEKL. 60 Vbeta and 13 Jbeta primers were used in PCR. Some clones are missing from TCRdb's copy, which holds only in-frame ones; the method was immunoSEQ multiplex PCR. Its table records roughly 120,000 clones. The TCR originated in a man aged 25-45 years in good health and CMV-seronegative. The chain carries TRBV4-1 and TRBJ2-6, with 7 bases aligning to TRBD1. Sequences were obtained from PBMCs. The CDR3 region is CASSLLQGRGANVLTF. The CDR3 DNA sequence: TGCGCCAGCAGCCTCCTACAGGGGAGAGGGGCCAACGTCCTGACTTTC.